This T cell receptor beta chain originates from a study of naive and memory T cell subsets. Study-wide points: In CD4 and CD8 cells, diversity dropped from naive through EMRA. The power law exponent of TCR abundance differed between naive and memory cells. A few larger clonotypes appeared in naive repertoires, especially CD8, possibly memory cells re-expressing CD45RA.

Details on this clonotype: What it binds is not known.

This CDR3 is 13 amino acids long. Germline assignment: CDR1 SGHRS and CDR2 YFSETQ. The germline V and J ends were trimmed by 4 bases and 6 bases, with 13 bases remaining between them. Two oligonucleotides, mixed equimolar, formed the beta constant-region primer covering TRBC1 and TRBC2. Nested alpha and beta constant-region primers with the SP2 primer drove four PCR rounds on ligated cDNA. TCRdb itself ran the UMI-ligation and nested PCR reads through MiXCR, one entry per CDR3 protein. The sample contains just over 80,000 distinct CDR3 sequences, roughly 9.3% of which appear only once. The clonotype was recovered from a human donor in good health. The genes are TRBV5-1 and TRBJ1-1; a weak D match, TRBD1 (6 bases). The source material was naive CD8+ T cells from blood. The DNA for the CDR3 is TGCGCCAGCAGCCCTGGACAGCCCCCTGAAGCTTTCTTT. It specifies CASSPGQPPEAFF.